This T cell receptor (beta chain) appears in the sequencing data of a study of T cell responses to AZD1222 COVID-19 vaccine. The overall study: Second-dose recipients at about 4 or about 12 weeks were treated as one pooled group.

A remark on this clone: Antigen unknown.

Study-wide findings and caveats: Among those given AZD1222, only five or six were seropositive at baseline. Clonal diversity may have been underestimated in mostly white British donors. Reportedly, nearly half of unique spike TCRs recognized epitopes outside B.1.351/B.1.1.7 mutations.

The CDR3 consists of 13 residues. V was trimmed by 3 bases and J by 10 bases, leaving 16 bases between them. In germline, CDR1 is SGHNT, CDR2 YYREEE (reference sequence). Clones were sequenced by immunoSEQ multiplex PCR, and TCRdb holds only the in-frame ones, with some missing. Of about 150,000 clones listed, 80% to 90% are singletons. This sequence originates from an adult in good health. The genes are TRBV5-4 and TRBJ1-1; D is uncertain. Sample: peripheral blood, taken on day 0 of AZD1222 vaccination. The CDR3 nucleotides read TGTGCCAGCAGCTCCCCGGCGGGCTTGGTAGCTTTCTTT. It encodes CASSSPAGLVAFF.